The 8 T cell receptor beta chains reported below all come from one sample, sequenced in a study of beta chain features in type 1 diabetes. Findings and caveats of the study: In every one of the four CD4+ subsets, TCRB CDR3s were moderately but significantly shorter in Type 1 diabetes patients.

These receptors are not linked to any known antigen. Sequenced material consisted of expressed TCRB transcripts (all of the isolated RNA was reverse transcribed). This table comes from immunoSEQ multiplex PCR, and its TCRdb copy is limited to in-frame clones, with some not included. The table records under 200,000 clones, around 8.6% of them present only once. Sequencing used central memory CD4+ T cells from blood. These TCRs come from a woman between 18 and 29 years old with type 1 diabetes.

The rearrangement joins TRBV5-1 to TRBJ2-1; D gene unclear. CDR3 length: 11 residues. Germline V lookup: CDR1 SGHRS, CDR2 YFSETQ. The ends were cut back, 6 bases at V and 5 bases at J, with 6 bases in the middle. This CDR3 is CASTQNNEQFF. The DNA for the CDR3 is TGCGCCAGCACCCAAAACAATGAGCAGTTCTTC.

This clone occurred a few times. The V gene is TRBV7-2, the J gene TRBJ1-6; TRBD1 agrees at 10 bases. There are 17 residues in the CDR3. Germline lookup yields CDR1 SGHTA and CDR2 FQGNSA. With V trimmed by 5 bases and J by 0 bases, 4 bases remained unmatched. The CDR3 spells CASSAGQGISYNSPLHF. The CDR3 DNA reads TGTGCCAGCAGCGCGGGACAGGGGATCTCCTATAATTCACCCCTCCACTTT.

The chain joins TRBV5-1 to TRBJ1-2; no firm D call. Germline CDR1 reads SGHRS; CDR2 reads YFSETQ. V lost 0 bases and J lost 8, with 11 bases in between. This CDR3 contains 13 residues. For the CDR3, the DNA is TGCGCCAGCAGCTTGGCAGACATCTTCGGCTACACCTTC. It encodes CASSLADIFGYTF.

CDR3 coding DNA: TGTGCCTGCCTTGCCGGGACAGGGTACGGGGAGCTGTTTTTT. Translation: CACLAGTGYGELFF. V and J are TRBV30 and TRBJ2-2, with 9 bases that match TRBD1. There are 14 residues in the CDR3. V lost 6 bases and J lost 7; bases outside the gene matches: 9. Germline V lookup: CDR1 GTSNPN, CDR2 SVGIG (reference sequence). Looking up the rest from reference TRBV30 and TRBJ2-2 gives the full variable domain: SQTIHQWPATLVQPVGSPLSLECTVEGTSNPNLYWYRQAAGRGLQLLFYSVGIGQISSEVPQNLSASRPQDRQFILSSKKLLLSDSGFYLCACLAGTGYGELFFGEGSRLTVL.

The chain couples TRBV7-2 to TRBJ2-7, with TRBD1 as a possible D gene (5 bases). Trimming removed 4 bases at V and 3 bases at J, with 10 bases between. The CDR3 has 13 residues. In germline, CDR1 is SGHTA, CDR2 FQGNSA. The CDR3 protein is CASSSRQIYEQYF. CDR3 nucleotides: TGTGCCAGCAGCTCCCGACAGATCTACGAGCAGTACTTC. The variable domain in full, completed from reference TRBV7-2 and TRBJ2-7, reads GAGVSQSPSNKVTEKGKDVELRCDPISGHTALYWYRQSLGQGLEFLIYFQGNSAPDKSGLPSDRFSAERTGGSVSTLTIQRTQQEDSAVYLCASSSRQIYEQYFGPGTRLTVT.

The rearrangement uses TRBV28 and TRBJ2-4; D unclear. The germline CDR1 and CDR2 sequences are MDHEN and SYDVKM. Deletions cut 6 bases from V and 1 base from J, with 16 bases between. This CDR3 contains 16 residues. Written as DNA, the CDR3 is TGTGCCAGCAGCCCCTGGGCCGATTCCGCCAAAAACATTCAGTACTTC. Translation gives CASSPWADSAKNIQYF.

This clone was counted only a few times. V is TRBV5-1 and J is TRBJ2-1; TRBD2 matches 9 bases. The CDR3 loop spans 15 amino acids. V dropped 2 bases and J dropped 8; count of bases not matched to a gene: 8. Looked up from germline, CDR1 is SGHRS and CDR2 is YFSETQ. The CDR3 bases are TGCGCCAGCAGCTTTAGCGGGAGTAGGGAGGATGAGCAGTTCTTC. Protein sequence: CASSFSGSREDEQFF.

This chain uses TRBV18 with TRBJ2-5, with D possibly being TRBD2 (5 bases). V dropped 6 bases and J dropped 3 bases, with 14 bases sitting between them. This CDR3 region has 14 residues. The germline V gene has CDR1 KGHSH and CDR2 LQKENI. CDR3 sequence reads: CASSTPLLEETQYF. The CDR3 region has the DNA TGTGCCAGCTCTACACCCTTACTAGAAGAGACCCAGTACTTC. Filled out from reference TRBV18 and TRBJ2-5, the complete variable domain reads NAGVMQNPRHLVRRRGQEARLRCSPMKGHSHVYWYRQLPEEGLKFMVYLQKENIIDESGMPKERFSAEFPKEGPSILRIQQVVRGDSAAYFCASSTPLLEETQYFGPGTRLLVL.